The rows below give T cell receptor beta chains drawn from one sample of a study of blood T cell repertoires in COVID-19. Clones were read by immunoSEQ multiplex PCR, and TCRdb kept only the in-frame ones, dropping some. The repertoire holds 150,000 to 200,000 clones, with more than 75% as singletons. The sequenced sample was PBMCs or T cells enriched from blood (not recorded which). The receptors derive from a man aged 55 to 70 who had been exposed to COVID-19. Each CDR3 is given with its conserved first and last residue. Each record gives: J gene, clone size, V gene, D gene, CDR3 protein, CDR3 DNA. D genes are given only for firm matches. Clone size, where shown, is once, few, many, or a class for clones that have expanded.

>TRBJ1-5|-|TRBV5-8|-
CASSLAGYGNQPQHF
TGTGCCAGCAGCTTGGCCGGGTATGGCAATCAGCCCCAGCATTTT
>TRBJ1-5|-|TRBV30|-
CAWSVRGFGNQPQHF
TGTGCCTGGAGTGTACGAGGGTTCGGCAATCAGCCCCAGCATTTT
>TRBJ2-1|-|TRBV5-1|TRBD1
CASSRDRGDDEQFF
TGCGCCAGCAGCCGGGACAGGGGAGACGATGAGCAGTTCTTC
>TRBJ2-3|-|TRBV9|TRBD2
CASSVASGGSTDTQYF
TGTGCCAGCAGCGTAGCTAGCGGGGGGAGCACAGATACGCAGTATTTT
>TRBJ2-7|-|TRBV5-5|TRBD2
CASSYLGVLAGVYEQYF
TGTGCCAGCAGCTACTTGGGGGTACTAGCGGGAGTCTACGAGCAGTACTTC
>TRBJ1-3|-|TRBV6-5|TRBD1
CASRDRSPGNTIYF
TGTGCCAGCAGGGACAGGAGCCCTGGAAACACCATATATTTT
>TRBJ1-4|once|TRBV6-1|TRBD1
CASSEPGGGEKLFF
TGTGCCAGCAGTGAACCAGGGGGTGGGGAAAAACTGTTTTTT
>TRBJ2-2|-|TRBV19|-
CASSIQVVTGELFF
TGTGCCAGTAGTATACAGGTGGTCACCGGGGAGCTGTTTTTT
>TRBJ2-3|-|TRBV5-4|-
CASSLALADTQYF
TGTGCCAGCAGCTTGGCTCTCGCAGATACGCAGTATTTT
>TRBJ2-6|-|TRBV19|-
CATRDSSGANVLTF
TGTGCCACGAGAGACAGCTCTGGGGCCAACGTCCTGACTTTC
>TRBJ2-1|-|TRBV25-1|TRBD2
CASTPGRTSGSEEQFF
TGTGCCAGCACCCCCGGAAGGACTAGCGGGAGTGAGGAGCAGTTCTTC
>TRBJ1-1|-|TRBV30|TRBD1
CAWSGDRVAFF
TGTGCCTGGAGTGGGGACAGGGTAGCTTTCTTT
>TRBJ2-3|-|TRBV5-1|TRBD2
CASTLGHRGDTDTQYF
TGCGCCAGCACCCTCGGGCACCGGGGGGACACAGATACGCAGTATTTT
>TRBJ1-1|-|TRBV29-1|-
CSVAPGNAGEAFF
TGCAGCGTCGCCCCAGGGAACGCAGGAGAAGCTTTCTTT
>TRBJ1-3|-|TRBV2|-
CASSARGGNTIYF
TGTGCCAGCAGTGCGCGGGGTGGAAACACCATATATTTT
>TRBJ2-7|-|TRBV5-6|-
CASSLRLGEQYF
TGTGCCAGCAGCTTAAGACTCGGCGAGCAGTACTTC
>TRBJ1-2|few|TRBV7-3|-
CASSSTGGYGYTF
TGTGCCAGCAGCTCGACGGGGGGATATGGCTACACCTTC
>TRBJ2-3|-|TRBV5-1|-
CASSTTDTQYF
TGCGCCAGCAGCACTACAGATACGCAGTATTTT
>TRBJ2-7|-|TRBV9|TRBD2
CASSVGVGLAGIRDYEQYF
TGTGCCAGCAGCGTAGGAGTCGGACTAGCGGGAATAAGGGATTACGAGCAGTACTTC
>TRBJ2-7|-|TRBV5-1|TRBD1
CASSARQGAWEQYF
TGCGCCAGCAGCGCCCGACAGGGGGCGTGGGAGCAGTACTTC
>TRBJ2-3|few|TRBV7-3|TRBD1
CASSLGQSSLTQYF
TGTGCCAGCAGCCTGGGACAGTCTTCCCTTACGCAGTATTTT
>TRBJ2-1|-|TRBV29-1|-
CSVEERDEQFF
TGCAGCGTTGAAGAACGGGATGAGCAGTTCTTC
>TRBJ2-7|medium-sized|TRBV27|TRBD2
CASRRLAGGVEQYF
TGTGCCAGCAGGCGCCTAGCGGGAGGCGTTGAGCAGTACTTC
>TRBJ2-1|-|TRBV19|TRBD2
CASSIESLAAPRVQFF
TGTGCCAGTAGTATTGAGTCACTAGCGGCCCCAAGGGTGCAGTTCTTC
>TRBJ2-7|-|TRBV19|-
CATRQASSYEQYF
TGTGCCACCAGACAGGCGAGTTCCTACGAGCAGTACTTC
>TRBJ1-1|few|TRBV19|-
CASTPDGQNTEAFF
TGTGCCAGTACCCCGGACGGACAGAACACTGAAGCTTTCTTT
>TRBJ2-1|-|TRBV7-8|TRBD2
CASSHRLAGGISAYNEQFF
TGTGCCAGCAGCCATCGACTAGCGGGAGGAATTAGCGCCTACAATGAGCAGTTCTTC
>TRBJ1-1|-|TRBV30|-
CAWSEIITEAFF
TGTGCCTGGAGCGAGATTATTACTGAAGCTTTCTTT
>TRBJ2-1|-|TRBV5-4|-
CASSLALLNEQFF
TGTGCCAGCAGCTTGGCTTTGTTGAATGAGCAGTTCTTC
>TRBJ2-7|-|TRBV24-1|TRBD1
CATSDFPGQGNHEQYF
TGTGCCACCAGTGACTTCCCGGGACAGGGTAATCACGAGCAGTACTTC
>TRBJ2-3|-|TRBV4-1|-
CASSQDFSRRTDTQYF
TGCGCCAGCAGCCAAGACTTTAGCAGACGCACAGATACGCAGTATTTT
>TRBJ1-6|-|TRBV9|-
CASSVEDTRYNSPLHF
TGTGCCAGCAGCGTAGAGGACACGAGATATAATTCACCCCTCCACTTT
>TRBJ1-2|many|TRBV19|TRBD1
CASSRDRQANYGYTF
TGTGCCAGTAGCCGGGACAGACAGGCTAACTATGGCTACACCTTC
>TRBJ2-1|-|TRBV15|TRBD2
CATSKRAGRVYNEQFF
TGTGCCACCAGCAAGCGAGCGGGGCGGGTCTACAATGAGCAGTTCTTC
>TRBJ2-3|-|TRBV7-2|-
CASSRRRGITDTQYF
TGTGCCAGCAGCCGTCGGAGAGGGATCACAGATACGCAGTATTTT
>TRBJ2-7|few|TRBV7-8|TRBD2
CASSRTSAVSYEQYF
TGTGCCAGCAGCCGGACTAGCGCCGTCTCCTACGAGCAGTACTTC
>TRBJ2-1|-|TRBV7-2|TRBD2
CASSLASGRAMNEQFF
TGTGCCAGCAGCTTAGCTAGCGGGAGGGCCATGAATGAGCAGTTCTTC
>TRBJ2-1|-|TRBV10-2|TRBD2
CASSDLGTSGSSYNEQFF
TGCGCCAGCAGTGACCTCGGGACTAGCGGGAGCTCCTACAATGAGCAGTTCTTC
>TRBJ1-5|-|TRBV6-4|-
CASSDRGGNQPQHF
TGTGCCAGCAGTGACAGGGGGGGTAATCAGCCCCAGCATTTT
>TRBJ2-7|-|TRBV28|-
CASGSGLAPYEQYF
TGTGCCAGCGGCTCGGGCCTAGCGCCCTACGAGCAGTACTTC
>TRBJ1-1|-|TRBV3-1/TRBV3-2|-
CASSQADTGSTEAFF
TGTGCCAGCAGCCAAGCAGACACAGGGTCCACTGAAGCTTTCTTT
>TRBJ1-2|-|TRBV19|-
CASSQTGEEANYGYTF
TGTGCCAGTAGCCAAACGGGGGAAGAGGCTAACTATGGCTACACCTTC
>TRBJ2-5|-|TRBV9|TRBD2
CASSVGGTSGKETQYF
TGTGCCAGCAGCGTAGGTGGGACTAGCGGGAAAGAGACCCAGTACTTC
>TRBJ1-2|-|TRBV2|-
CASSSFPTDLNYGYTF
TGTGCCAGCAGTTCCTTTCCAACAGATCTTAACTATGGCTACACCTTC
>TRBJ2-1|once|TRBV5-1|TRBD2
CASSRGGRPEQFF
TGCGCCAGCAGCAGGGGCGGGAGGCCTGAGCAGTTCTTC
>TRBJ2-1|-|TRBV3-1/TRBV3-2|-
CASTPRAGLNYNEQFF
TGTGCCAGCACCCCACGGGCGGGGCTGAACTACAATGAGCAGTTCTTC
>TRBJ2-3|-|TRBV18|-
CASSMGSSTDTQYF
TGTGCCAGCTCAATGGGCTCTAGCACAGATACGCAGTATTTT
>TRBJ2-2|-|TRBV9|TRBD1
CASSVGQGKEELFF
TGTGCCAGCAGCGTTGGACAGGGGAAGGAGGAGCTGTTTTTT